Listed below are T cell receptor beta chains from one sample, sequenced in a study of blood T cell dynamics during melanoma immunotherapy. Sequenced by immunoSEQ multiplex PCR; TCRdb stores in-frame clones only, minus some. The table records approximately 15,000 clones, roughly 89% of them present only once. The sequencing here drew on blood, taken from a patient treated with checkpoint blockade. These receptors were obtained from a human donor with melanoma. CDR3s include the opening cysteine and the closing phenylalanine or tryptophan. The D gene is left open where the match is weak. Expanded clones are given a class, and other clones once, few, many or no size at all.

V	D	size	J	DNA	CDR3
TRBV18	-	-	TRBJ1-6	TGTGCCAGCTCACCGCCAAGTTTGGGGAATTCACCCCTCCACTTT	CASSPPSLGNSPLHF
TRBV6-6	-	-	TRBJ2-3	TGTGCCAGCAGCTCCCCCGGGTGGGGCACAGATACGCAGTATTTT	CASSSPGWGTDTQYF
TRBV28	TRBD1	-	TRBJ2-2	TGTGCCAGCAGTTTTATCGGGACAGGGAGGATCAAGGCCGGGGAGCTGTTTTTT	CASSFIGTGRIKAGELFF
TRBV28	-	-	TRBJ1-3	TGTGCCAGCAGTTTACCCAGGGCAGGAAACACCATATATTTT	CASSLPRAGNTIYF
TRBV4-3	-	-	TRBJ2-7	TGCGCCAGCAGCCAGGTGGTGGTAGACCGTTACGAGCAGTACTTC	CASSQVVVDRYEQYF
TRBV19	-	-	TRBJ2-3	TGTGCCAGTAGTATACCGACAGGGACTAGCACAGATACGCAGTATTTT	CASSIPTGTSTDTQYF
TRBV5-6	-	-	TRBJ2-4	TGTGCCAGCAGCAACCAGATAGCCAAAAACATTCAGTACTTC	CASSNQIAKNIQYF
TRBV4-1	TRBD2	-	TRBJ2-3	TGCGCCAGCAGCCAAGTGTTTAGAGCCGGGACTAGCGGGAGTACAGATACGCAGTATTTT	CASSQVFRAGTSGSTDTQYF
TRBV10-3	-	-	TRBJ2-3	TGTGCCATCAGTTATAGCGGAAAGAGCACAGATACGCAGTATTTT	CAISYSGKSTDTQYF
TRBV29-1	-	-	TRBJ2-1	TGCAGCGTTGGGAATAGAAACAATGAGCAGTTCTTC	CSVGNRNNEQFF
TRBV6-5	-	few	TRBJ1-3	TGTGCCAGCAGTTACTCGAGACAGACCTCTGGAAACACCATATATTTT	CASSYSRQTSGNTIYF
TRBV7-2	-	-	TRBJ2-7	TGTGCCAGCAGCTTAGAGGGTTTCGTTTACGAGCAGTACTTC	CASSLEGFVYEQYF
TRBV2	-	-	TRBJ2-6	TGTGCCAGCACCGTCTCTGGGGCCAACGTCCTGACTTTC	CASTVSGANVLTF
TRBV6-1	-	medium-sized	TRBJ2-7	TGTGCCAGCATGAGCGGGTCCTCTATCTACGAGCAGTACTTC	CASMSGSSIYEQYF
TRBV27	TRBD2	few	TRBJ2-5	TGTGCCAGCAGGCATAGGACTAGCGGGGATTCGAAGACCCAGTACTTC	CASRHRTSGDSKTQYF
TRBV5-4	TRBD1	-	TRBJ2-4	TGTGCCAGCAGCAAGATTACAGGGGGCCAAAACATTCAGTACTTC	CASSKITGGQNIQYF
TRBV6-1	-	-	TRBJ2-5	TGTGCCAGCTCTTCCGGTTTCGTAGCCCAAGAGACCCAGTACTTC	CASSSGFVAQETQYF